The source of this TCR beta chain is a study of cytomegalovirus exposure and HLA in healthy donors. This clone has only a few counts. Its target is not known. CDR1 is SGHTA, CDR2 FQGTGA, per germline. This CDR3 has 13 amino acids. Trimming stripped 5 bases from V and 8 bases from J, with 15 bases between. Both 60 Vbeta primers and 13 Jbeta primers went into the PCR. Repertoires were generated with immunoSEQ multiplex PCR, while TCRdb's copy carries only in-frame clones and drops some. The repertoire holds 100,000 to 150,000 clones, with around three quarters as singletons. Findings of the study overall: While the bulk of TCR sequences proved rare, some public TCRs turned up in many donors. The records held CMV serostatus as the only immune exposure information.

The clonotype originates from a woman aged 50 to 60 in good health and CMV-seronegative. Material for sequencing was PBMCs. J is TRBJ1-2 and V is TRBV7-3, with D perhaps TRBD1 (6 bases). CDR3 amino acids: CASSGAGAIGYTF. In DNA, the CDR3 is TGTGCCAGCAGCGGAGCGGGGGCGATAGGCTACACCTTC.